This entry is about one T cell receptor beta chain. This CDR3 comprises 16 residues. From germline, CDR1 is LGHDT and CDR2 YNNKEL (reference sequence). With 4 bases clipped from V and 2 bases from J, the junction kept 8 bases outside the gene matches. Method: immunoSEQ multiplex PCR; TCRdb's copy keeps in-frame clones and lacks some. The sample carries under 500,000 clones, about 89% recorded once. These data originate in a study of blood T cell repertoires in COVID-19. V gene TRBV3-1 (or the pseudogene TRBV3-2) combines with J gene TRBJ2-3; 8 bases fit TRBD2. The sample consisted of peripheral blood. The sequence was obtained from a woman in her 30s with acute or convalescent COVID-19. DNA for the CDR3: TGTGCCAGCAGCCTAAGAAGTAGCGGGGCCACAGATACGCAGTATTTT. Residues: CASSLRSSGATDTQYF.